Listed below are T cell receptor beta chains from one sample, sequenced in a study of patients and donors after allogeneic stem cell transplantation. TCRdb re-analysed the RT-PCR reads in MiXCR, keeping a single row per CDR3 protein. The sample gives over 200,000 distinct CDR3 sequences, roughly two fifths of which show up once; around 10% is in the top ten. Sequencing was carried out using blood, either unsorted or a sorted T cell fraction (not recorded which). Source of these receptors: a human donor who was either an allogeneic HSCT recipient or a stem cell or donor lymphocyte infusion donor (not recorded which). It is not recorded whose cells these are; they may come from a transplant donor. CDR3s include the opening cysteine and the closing phenylalanine or tryptophan. The D gene is left open where the match is weak. The size field is filled for only some rows; it gives once, few, many or a size class.

. | TRBJ2-5 | . | TRBV5-1 | CASSLAGGQWETQYF | TGCGCCAGCAGCTTGGCCGGGGGACAGTGGGAGACCCAGTACTTC
. | TRBJ2-7 | . | TRBV30 | CAWSQGVYEQYF | TGTGCCTGGTCCCAGGGAGTGTACGAGCAGTACTTC
. | TRBJ1-2 | many | TRBV7-9 | CASSLVVSGYTF | TGTGCCAGCAGCTTAGTGGTGAGCGGCTACACCTTC
. | TRBJ1-1 | few | TRBV12-3/TRBV12-4 | CASSAGHRGTEAFF | TGTGCCAGCAGTGCCGGACACCGAGGGACTGAAGCTTTCTTT
. | TRBJ1-2 | many | TRBV21-1 | CASSKDRTGFYGYTF | TGTGCCAGCAGCAAAGACCGGACAGGGTTCTATGGCTACACCTTC
. | TRBJ2-2 | . | TRBV7-2 | CASSRNADTGELFF | TGTGCCAGCAGCAGGAACGCAGACACCGGGGAGCTGTTTTTT
. | TRBJ2-1 | few | TRBV12-3/TRBV12-4 | CASSAYYNEQFF | TGTGCCAGCAGTGCCTATTACAATGAGCAGTTCTTC
. | TRBJ1-5 | few | TRBV6-1 | CASGGTWGNQPQHF | TGTGCCAGCGGGGGGACATGGGGCAATCAGCCCCAGCATTTT
. | TRBJ1-6 | . | TRBV12-3/TRBV12-4 | CASSLGRSYNSPLHF | TGTGCCAGCAGTTTAGGGCGGTCCTATAATTCACCCCTCCACTTT
. | TRBJ2-6 | . | TRBV5-1 | CASSLEAGANVLTF | TGCGCCAGCAGCTTGGAGGCTGGGGCCAACGTCCTGACTTTC
. | TRBJ1-2 | . | TRBV5-1 | CASTVSGTNYGYTF | TGCGCCAGCACCGTCTCCGGGACAAACTATGGCTACACCTTC
. | TRBJ1-5 | few | TRBV5-5 | CASSRSPGTLGQPQHF | TGTGCCAGCAGCCGATCCCCCGGGACTTTAGGTCAGCCCCAGCATTTT
. | TRBJ2-7 | once | TRBV30 | CAWSWDSASYEQYF | TGTGCCTGGAGCTGGGACTCAGCCTCCTACGAGCAGTACTTC
. | TRBJ1-1 | . | TRBV11-2 | CASSLPWLTEAFF | TGTGCCAGCAGCTTACCCTGGCTAACTGAAGCTTTCTTT
TRBD1 | TRBJ2-7 | . | TRBV13 | CASASTGASENEQYF | TGTGCCAGCGCATCAACAGGGGCCTCAGAGAACGAGCAGTACTTC
. | TRBJ1-6 | . | TRBV5-1 | CASRTSGSYNSPLHF | TGCGCCAGCAGAACGAGTGGCTCCTATAATTCACCCCTCCACTTT
TRBD2 | TRBJ2-1 | . | TRBV20-1 | CSARLAGAEQFF | TGCAGTGCTCGACTAGCGGGGGCTGAGCAGTTCTTC
. | TRBJ1-1 | many | TRBV11-2 | CASSLDIYGTEAFF | TGTGCCAGCAGCTTAGACATTTATGGCACTGAAGCTTTCTTT
. | TRBJ1-1 | few | TRBV20-1 | CSAKRVGTEAFF | TGCAGTGCTAAGCGGGTAGGCACTGAAGCTTTCTTT
. | TRBJ2-1 | . | TRBV11-2 | CASRGLRSSYNEQFF | TGTGCCAGCAGGGGCCTGCGGAGCTCCTACAATGAGCAGTTCTTC
. | TRBJ1-1 | . | TRBV20-1 | CSARDLWEALNTEAFF | TGCAGTGCTAGAGATCTCTGGGAAGCCCTGAACACTGAAGCTTTCTTT
. | TRBJ2-2 | . | TRBV19 | CASSIVGQSPGELFF | TGTGCCAGTAGTATAGTAGGACAGTCACCCGGGGAGCTGTTTTTT
TRBD1 | TRBJ1-6 | few | TRBV28 | CASSFLTLDRDDSPLHF | TGTGCCAGCAGTTTCCTGACCCTCGACAGGGATGATTCACCCCTCCACTTT
TRBD1 | TRBJ1-1 | . | TRBV4-1 | CASSPRTGRMNTEAFF | TGCGCCAGCAGCCCCCGGACAGGGAGAATGAACACTGAAGCTTTCTTT
. | TRBJ1-1 | . | TRBV4-2 | CASSQSQQFSEAFF | TGTGCCAGCAGCCAATCCCAACAGTTTTCCGAAGCTTTCTTT
TRBD1 | TRBJ1-6 | . | TRBV28 | CASSILDRGLSPLHF | TGTGCCAGCAGTATACTCGACAGGGGGCTTTCACCCCTCCACTTT
TRBD1 | TRBJ1-2 | . | TRBV3-1 | CASSQPGQGLYGYTF | TGTGCCAGCAGCCAACCGGGACAGGGTCTCTATGGCTACACCTTC
. | TRBJ1-5 | few | TRBV2 | CASQAGRYNQPQHF | TGTGCCAGCCAGGCAGGGCGTTATAATCAGCCCCAGCATTTT
. | TRBJ1-4 | few | TRBV20-1 | CSARALGSGLNEKLFF | TGCAGTGCTAGGGCCCTCGGTTCAGGACTTAATGAAAAACTGTTTTTT
TRBD2 | TRBJ2-1 | . | TRBV7-6 | CASSYLGGGLDNEQFF | TGTGCCAGCAGCTATCTAGGGGGGGGACTAGACAATGAGCAGTTCTTC